This T cell receptor (beta chain) was profiled in a study of blood T cell repertoires in COVID-19. In the study overall: Sites across the United States, Italy and Spain contributed samples from acute and convalescent COVID-19. From T cells, B-cell-depleted T cells, or PBMCs came the material, which was cDNA or gDNA.

In terms of age and location, participants ranged from roughly 18 to 90 years and lived in about two dozen US areas. Participant-reported clinical history was the basis for cohort assignment. Repertoires were generated with immunoSEQ multiplex PCR, while TCRdb's copy carries only in-frame clones and drops some. The table shows 180,000 or so clones, with more than 75% occurring only once. The TCR comes from a man aged 35 to 55 with acute COVID-19. Sequencing was carried out using PBMCs or T cells enriched from blood (not recorded which).

CDR3 nucleotides: TGTGCCAGCAGCCTGGGGGACAGGAACACCGGGGAGCTGTTTTTT. It translates to CASSLGDRNTGELFF. This chain joins TRBV28 and TRBJ2-2; 7 bases agree with TRBD1. The CDR3 loop spans 15 amino acids. V shed 6 bases and J 1 base; nucleotides not matched to a gene: 5. CDR1 is MDHEN and CDR2 is SYDVKM in the germline V gene.